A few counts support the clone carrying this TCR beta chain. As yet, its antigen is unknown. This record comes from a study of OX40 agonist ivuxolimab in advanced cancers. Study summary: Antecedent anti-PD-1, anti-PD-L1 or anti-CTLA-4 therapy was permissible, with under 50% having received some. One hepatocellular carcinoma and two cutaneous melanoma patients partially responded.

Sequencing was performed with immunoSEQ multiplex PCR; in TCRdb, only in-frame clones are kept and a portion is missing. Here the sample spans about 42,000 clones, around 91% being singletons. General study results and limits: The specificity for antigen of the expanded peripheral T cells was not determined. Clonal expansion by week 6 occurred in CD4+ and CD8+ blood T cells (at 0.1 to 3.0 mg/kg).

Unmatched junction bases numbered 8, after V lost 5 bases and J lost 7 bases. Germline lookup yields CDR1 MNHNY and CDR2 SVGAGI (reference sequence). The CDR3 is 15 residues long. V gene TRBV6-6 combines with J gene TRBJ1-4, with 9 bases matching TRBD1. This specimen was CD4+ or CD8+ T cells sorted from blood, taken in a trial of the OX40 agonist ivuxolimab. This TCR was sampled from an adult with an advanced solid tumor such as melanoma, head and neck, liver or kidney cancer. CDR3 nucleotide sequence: TGTGCCAGCAGTGACACAGGGGGCCTGGGTGAAAAACTGTTTTTT. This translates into CASSDTGGLGEKLFF.